The 23 T cell receptor beta chains presented below share a single source sample, sequenced in a study of cytomegalovirus exposure and HLA in healthy donors. A multiplex PCR was run with 60 Vbeta primers and 13 Jbeta primers. TCRdb's copy holds only in-frame clones and misses some; the assay was immunoSEQ multiplex PCR. Seen here are about 150,000 clones, 9.7% observed once, and the top ten hold 1.8%. The sequenced sample was PBMCs. The receptors were gathered from a man in his fifties in good health and CMV-seronegative.

This chain joins TRBV5-1 and TRBJ1-2; 9 bases match TRBD1. CDR3 length: 14 amino acids. J lost 8 bases, V lost 4 bases, and 9 bases had no gene match. CDR1 SGHRS and CDR2 YFSETQ come from the germline V gene. CDR3 DNA sequence: TGCGCCAGCAGCCCGGGGGACAGGGTGTTGGGCTACACCTTC. This translates into CASSPGDRVLGYTF.

The CDR3 is CASSLGQPANTGELFF. The CDR3, as DNA: TGTGCCAGCAGCCTGGGACAGCCCGCGAACACCGGGGAGCTGTTTTTT. The V gene is TRBV11-3, the J gene TRBJ2-2, with 7 bases fitting TRBD1. Germline V gene lookup returns CDR1 SGHNT and CDR2 YENEEA. The CDR3 consists of 16 residues. Trimming cost V 5 bases and J 0 bases; bases outside gene matches: 6.

The chain combines TRBV5-6 with TRBJ2-5; weak D call: TRBD1 (5 bases). Germline CDR1 SGHDT, CDR2 YYEEEE. Trimming removed 4 bases at V and 7 bases at J, with 14 bases between. CDR3 length: 13 residues. Here the CDR3 DNA reads TGTGCCAGCAGCCTCGGACACACCAGGACCCAGTACTTC. It codes for CASSLGHTRTQYF.

With regard to this clone: A junction end diverges from the germline sequence, so it may reflect a read error. The rearrangement joins TRBV7-7 to TRBJ1-1, with D tentatively TRBD1 (5 bases). CDR1 SSHAT and CDR2 FNYEAQ come from the germline V gene (reference sequence). There are 14 residues in the CDR3. CDR3 protein: CASSPRPGGTEAFF. The CDR3 DNA reads TGTGCTAGCAGCCCTCGACCGGGGGGGACTGAAGCTTTCTTT.

V and J are TRBV15 and TRBJ1-3, with D possibly matching TRBD1 (5 bases). Trimming left V 0 bases short and J 0 bases short, with 12 bases between. The germline gives CDR1 LNHNV, CDR2 YYDKDF (reference sequence). This CDR3 has 17 amino acids. In DNA form, the CDR3 reads TGTGCCACCAGCAGAGATCTTCCAGGGCACTCTGGAAACACCATATATTTT. Translation: CATSRDLPGHSGNTIYF.

The chain couples TRBV5-6 to TRBJ2-3; TRBD2 might be the D (7 bases). V shed 3 bases and J shed 3 bases, with 17 bases lying between them. Germline V gene sequence: CDR1 SGHDT, CDR2 YYEEEE. The CDR3 covers 16 residues. DNA of the CDR3: TGTGCCAGCAGCTGGGGGGGGGCCGGAGGGACAGATACGCAGTATTTT. This translates into CASSWGGAGGTDTQYF. Complete variable domain (other parts from reference TRBV5-6 and TRBJ2-3): DAGVTQSPTHLIKTRGQQVTLRCSPKSGHDTVSWYQQALGQGPQFIFQYYEEEERQRGNFPDRFSGHQFPNYSSELNVNALLLGDSALYLCASSWGGAGGTDTQYFGPGTRLTVL.

The chain employs TRBV5-1 and TRBJ1-1, with D possibly being TRBD1 (5 bases). Germline lookup yields CDR1 SGHRS and CDR2 YFSETQ. Deletions cut 0 bases from V and 2 bases from J, with 8 bases between. The CDR3 runs 14 residues. In DNA, the CDR3 is TGCGCCAGCAGCTTGGAGGGGTTTAACACTGAAGCTTTCTTT. This encodes CASSLEGFNTEAFF.

This clone was observed a handful of times. J is TRBJ2-3 and V is TRBV6-5; 8 bases are a match to TRBD2. CDR3 length: 15 amino acids. CDR1 is MNHEY and CDR2 is SVGAGI in the germline V gene. Unmatched junction bases numbered 8, after V lost 8 bases and J lost 1 base. The CDR3 bases are TGTGCCAGCGGCATGGGGCGGGGGGGCACAGATACGCAGTATTTT. It yields the protein CASGMGRGGTDTQYF.

The chain couples TRBV7-9 to TRBJ2-1, with TRBD2 matching 15 bases. Germline V lookup: CDR1 SEHNR, CDR2 FQNEAQ (reference sequence). CDR3 length: 17 amino acids. The junction had 10 bases not matched to a gene; V was cut back by 5 bases and J by 8 bases. CDR3 residues: CASSHYRTSGGVDEQFF. For the CDR3, the DNA is TGTGCCAGCAGCCACTATCGGACTAGCGGGGGGGTAGATGAGCAGTTCTTC.

The chain recombines TRBV9 with TRBJ2-3; TRBD2 matches at 13 bases. V shed 3 bases, J shed 1 base, and the junction held 2 bases outside the gene matches. Germline CDR1 and CDR2: SGDLS and YYNGEE. The CDR3 is 16 residues long. CDR3 region: CASSGGLAGGTDTQYF. In DNA form, the CDR3 reads TGTGCCAGCAGCGGCGGACTAGCGGGGGGCACAGATACGCAGTATTTT.

J is TRBJ2-3 and V is TRBV6-4; 8 bases map to TRBD2. Germline assignment: CDR1 MRHNA and CDR2 SNTAGT. V shed 2 bases, J shed 0 bases, and the junction held 4 bases outside the gene matches. CDR3 length: 16 amino acids. CDR3 sequence reads: CASSDDPSGSTDTQYF. The DNA of the CDR3 is TGTGCCAGCAGTGACGACCCTAGCGGGAGCACAGATACGCAGTATTTT.

This clone was seen a few times. The same CDR3 also results from other DNA sequences found in this sample. The chain combines TRBV6-1 with TRBJ1-4; D ambiguous. CDR1 is MNHNS and CDR2 is SASEGT in the germline V gene. The CDR3 contains 15 residues. Trimming cost V 4 bases and J 8 bases, with 17 bases left between them. CDR3 residues: CASSGPPDRGEKLFF. The CDR3 nucleotides read TGTGCCAGCAGTGGCCCCCCAGACCGGGGAGAAAAACTGTTTTTT.

This clone has just a few counts. The genes are TRBV6-1 and TRBJ2-3, with D unresolved. Deletions cut 3 bases from V and 5 bases from J, with 15 bases between. The CDR3 runs 15 residues. CDR1 MNHNS and CDR2 SASEGT come from the germline V gene. This chain's CDR3 is CASSDARRGRDTQYF. CDR3 sequence (DNA): TGTGCCAGCAGTGATGCGCGGAGAGGTAGAGATACGCAGTATTTT.

The rearrangement links TRBV5-1 to TRBJ1-6, with D possibly TRBD1 on 5 matching bases. CDR1 SGHRS and CDR2 YFSETQ come from the germline V gene. V was clipped by 6 bases and J by 4 bases, with 14 bases between them. The CDR3 sequence is 15 residues long. CDR3 DNA sequence: TGCGCCAGCAACCCCGAGGGACTTTATAATTCACCCCTCCACTTT. Translating gives CASNPEGLYNSPLHF.

This chain connects TRBV6-5 to TRBJ2-5; 8 positions agree with TRBD1. The DNA matches TRBJ2-7 better at its end, which makes the J call doubtful. The CDR3 consists of 13 residues. Germline V gene lookup returns CDR1 MNHEY and CDR2 SVGAGI. The CDR3, as DNA: TGTGCCAGCAGTTACAACAGGGGGTACGAGCAGTACTTC. The encoded protein is CASSYNRGYEQYF.

There are a few counts of this clone. V is TRBV20-1 and J is TRBJ2-5; D gene ambiguous. The length of the CDR3 is 11 residues. V lost 4 bases to trimming and J lost 2 bases, with 5 bases between them. Germline V gene data show CDR1 as DFQATT and CDR2 as SNEGSKA (reference sequence). CDR3 region: CSATLQETQYF. The DNA of the CDR3 is TGCAGTGCTACATTGCAAGAGACCCAGTACTTC.

This clone appeared a few times. This chain joins TRBV7-9 and TRBJ2-3; TRBD1 aligns across 7 bases. The V gene end was trimmed by 1 base and the J gene end by 3 bases; junction bases not matched to a gene: 10. This CDR3 contains 17 residues. Per the germline V gene, CDR1 is SEHNR and CDR2 is FQNEAQ (reference sequence). The CDR3 DNA sequence: TGTGCCAGCAGCTTAGGTATCGGGACAGCTGGAACAGATACGCAGTATTTT. Encoded protein: CASSLGIGTAGTDTQYF. The variable domain in full, completed from reference TRBV7-9 and TRBJ2-3, reads DTGVSQNPRHKITKRGQNVTFRCDPISEHNRLYWYRQTLGQGPEFLTYFQNEAQLEKSRLLSDRFSAERPKGSFSTLEIQRTEQGDSAMYLCASSLGIGTAGTDTQYFGPGTRLTVL.

The chain combines TRBV19 with TRBJ2-1, with D possibly TRBD1 on 5 matching bases. The germline V and J ends were trimmed by 6 bases and 3 bases, with 15 bases remaining between them. The CDR3 totals 15 residues. Germline lookup yields CDR1 LNHDA and CDR2 SQIVND (reference sequence). The CDR3 here is CASRKIDSHYNEQFF. The CDR3, as DNA: TGTGCCAGTAGGAAAATAGACAGTCACTACAATGAGCAGTTCTTC.

This clone came up a few times. This sequence joins TRBV10-2 and TRBJ2-2; possible D gene TRBD2, 6 bases. CDR3 length: 17 residues. Trimming cost V 11 bases and J 5 bases, with 27 bases left between them. Germline values: CDR1 WSHSY, CDR2 SAAADI. In DNA, the CDR3 is TGCGCCGTCGAGCGCGGTAGCGGAGGAGGAGTTACCGGGGAGCTGTTTTTT. This codes for CAVERGSGGGVTGELFF.

A few counts support this clone. The chain uses TRBV11-2 and TRBJ1-4, with a weak D call TRBD1 (5 bases). Germline V gives CDR1 SGHAT, CDR2 FQNNGV. V was clipped by 5 bases and J by 4 bases, with 14 bases between them. CDR3 size: 15 residues. CDR3 sequence reads: CASSLNGGFNEKLFF. Here the CDR3 DNA reads TGTGCCAGCAGCCTTAACGGGGGTTTTAATGAAAAACTGTTTTTT.

This clone was seen a few times. V usage is TRBV30 and J usage is TRBJ2-3; 8 bases are shared with TRBD2. The germline V gene has CDR1 GTSNPN and CDR2 SVGIG (reference sequence). The CDR3 contains 15 residues. The V and J ends lost 4 bases and 2 bases, in that order; junction bases with no gene match: 8. CDR3 nucleotides: TGTGCCTGGACCCTCGGGGGGGGGTCCACAGATACGCAGTATTTT. As protein: CAWTLGGGSTDTQYF.

In this sample, this clone turned up once. At one end, the junction sequence differs from germline, possibly due to a read error. Other nucleotide sequences in the sample specify the same CDR3. The chain combines TRBV7-3 with TRBJ2-2, with 7 positions matching TRBD1. Germline V gene data show CDR1 as SGHTA and CDR2 as FQGTGA. This CDR3 is built from 15 residues. CDR3 residues: CASSLTGGNTGELFF. The CDR3 DNA reads as TGTGCCAGCAGCTTAACAGGGGGCAACACCGGGGAGCTATTTTTT.

There are a few counts of this clone. The chain recombines TRBV7-2 with TRBJ2-1; D ambiguous. The germline CDR1 and CDR2 sequences are SGHTA and FQGNSA. Trimming took off 5 bases at V and 7 bases at J, with 6 bases between the two ends. The CDR3 covers 11 residues. The CDR3 reads CASSPVNEQFF. The CDR3 nucleotides are TGTGCCAGCAGCCCCGTTAATGAGCAGTTCTTC.